These T cell receptor beta chains were read from a single sample in a study of a mutant IDH1 vaccine in newly diagnosed glioma. No antigen is known for these receptors. Assay: immunoSEQ multiplex PCR; the TCRdb copy retains only in-frame clones and omits some. In the table there are 50,000 to 65,000 clones, about nine tenths of which are singletons. The starting material was PBMCs, obtained from a glioma patient whose treatment included an IDH1 peptide vaccine. Receptors originate from a man aged 40-55 years with glioma. Each CDR3 is given with its conserved first and last residue. Each record gives: CDR3 protein, CDR3 DNA, D gene, J gene, clone size, V gene. A D gene is named only where the DNA matches it firmly. The size of a clone is reported for some rows only, either as once, few or many, or as a class for expanded clones.

CDR3aa: CASQTGYYGYTF
CDR3nt: TGTGCCAGTCAGACAGGGTACTATGGCTACACCTTC
d_gene: TRBD1
j_gene: TRBJ1-2
abundance: few
v_gene: TRBV2

CDR3aa: CSVGLGESGYTF
CDR3nt: TGCAGCGTTGGATTGGGGGAGAGTGGCTACACCTTC
d_gene: -
j_gene: TRBJ1-2
abundance: -
v_gene: TRBV29-1

CDR3aa: CASSQRIGLAVTDTQYF
CDR3nt: TGCGCCAGCAGCCAACGAATCGGGCTAGCGGTCACAGATACGCAGTATTTT
d_gene: TRBD2
j_gene: TRBJ2-3
abundance: -
v_gene: TRBV4-1

CDR3aa: CASSLFQGAWEKLFF
CDR3nt: TGTGCCAGCAGTTTGTTCCAGGGGGCTTGGGAAAAACTGTTTTTT
d_gene: TRBD1
j_gene: TRBJ1-4
abundance: -
v_gene: TRBV28

CDR3aa: CAISEVGTYGYTF
CDR3nt: TGTGCCATCAGTGAAGTTGGAACCTATGGCTACACCTTC
d_gene: -
j_gene: TRBJ1-2
abundance: -
v_gene: TRBV10-3

CDR3aa: CASSTDRGDTGELFF
CDR3nt: TGTGCCAGCAGTACAGACAGGGGAGACACCGGGGAGCTGTTTTTT
d_gene: TRBD1
j_gene: TRBJ2-2
abundance: -
v_gene: TRBV6-5

CDR3aa: CASGQGGYGYTF
CDR3nt: TGTGCCAGCGGACAGGGGGGCTATGGCTACACCTTC
d_gene: TRBD1
j_gene: TRBJ1-2
abundance: -
v_gene: TRBV7-8

CDR3aa: CASSDLFPNEQFF
CDR3nt: TGTGCCAGCAGTGACCTGTTCCCCAATGAGCAGTTCTTC
d_gene: -
j_gene: TRBJ2-1
abundance: -
v_gene: TRBV7-3

CDR3aa: CASSFGGGPFWAKNIQYF
CDR3nt: TGTGCCAGCAGCTTTGGAGGAGGGCCATTCTGGGCCAAAAACATTCAGTACTTC
d_gene: -
j_gene: TRBJ2-4
abundance: -
v_gene: TRBV7-2

CDR3aa: CASSPLGGTGANVLTF
CDR3nt: TGTGCCAGCTCACCACTTGGGGGAACCGGGGCCAACGTCCTGACTTTC
d_gene: -
j_gene: TRBJ2-6
abundance: -
v_gene: TRBV18

CDR3aa: CASSQDSSGQYF
CDR3nt: TGTGCCAGCAGCCAAGATTCCTCCGGGCAGTACTTC
d_gene: -
j_gene: TRBJ2-7
abundance: -
v_gene: TRBV4-2

CDR3aa: CASSEGWNTGELFF
CDR3nt: TGTGCCAGCAGTGAAGGATGGAACACCGGGGAGCTGTTTTTT
d_gene: -
j_gene: TRBJ2-2
abundance: -
v_gene: TRBV6-1

CDR3aa: CASSPWTGPETQYF
CDR3nt: TGTGCCAGCAGTCCATGGACAGGCCCCGAGACCCAGTACTTC
d_gene: TRBD1
j_gene: TRBJ2-5
abundance: once
v_gene: TRBV27

CDR3aa: CASSPQGAGYGYTF
CDR3nt: TGCGCCAGCAGCCCACAGGGGGCCGGCTATGGCTACACCTTC
d_gene: TRBD1
j_gene: TRBJ1-2
abundance: -
v_gene: TRBV5-1

CDR3aa: CASSLRDTGELFF
CDR3nt: TGTGCCAGCAGCCTCCGGGACACCGGGGAGCTGTTTTTT
d_gene: -
j_gene: TRBJ2-2
abundance: -
v_gene: TRBV9

CDR3aa: CASRPREGGVYEQYF
CDR3nt: TGCGCCAGCAGACCGCGTGAGGGGGGCGTCTACGAGCAGTACTTC
d_gene: -
j_gene: TRBJ2-7
abundance: once
v_gene: TRBV4-1

CDR3aa: CASSPNRDEQYF
CDR3nt: TGTGCCAGCTCACCGAACAGGGACGAGCAGTACTTC
d_gene: -
j_gene: TRBJ2-7
abundance: once
v_gene: TRBV18

CDR3aa: CASRINRNIQYF
CDR3nt: TGTGCCAGCAGGATCAATCGGAACATTCAGTACTTC
d_gene: -
j_gene: TRBJ2-4
abundance: few
v_gene: TRBV6-1

CDR3aa: CASSYRQGAAGELFF
CDR3nt: TGCGCCAGCAGCTACCGACAGGGGGCAGCCGGGGAGCTGTTTTTT
d_gene: TRBD1
j_gene: TRBJ2-2
abundance: -
v_gene: TRBV5-1

CDR3aa: CASSIRGNQPQHF
CDR3nt: TGTGCCAGTAGTATAAGGGGAAATCAGCCCCAGCATTTT
d_gene: -
j_gene: TRBJ1-5
abundance: -
v_gene: TRBV19

CDR3aa: CASSGGRDRGRDTQYF
CDR3nt: TGTGCCAGCAGCGGGGGACGGGACAGGGGGCGGGATACGCAGTATTTT
d_gene: TRBD1
j_gene: TRBJ2-3
abundance: -
v_gene: TRBV5-4

CDR3aa: CASSAGVNGPGTDTQYF
CDR3nt: TGTGCCAGCAGTGCAGGGGTGAACGGGCCCGGGACAGATACGCAGTATTTT
d_gene: -
j_gene: TRBJ2-3
abundance: -
v_gene: TRBV6-1

CDR3aa: CASESEYRLSHYEQYF
CDR3nt: TGTGCTAGCGAGAGTGAGTACAGACTGTCCCACTACGAGCAGTACTTC
d_gene: -
j_gene: TRBJ2-7
abundance: -
v_gene: TRBV12-5

CDR3aa: CASSQTSGPYNEQFF
CDR3nt: TGTGCCAGCAGCCAGACTAGCGGGCCTTACAATGAGCAGTTCTTC
d_gene: TRBD2
j_gene: TRBJ2-1
abundance: -
v_gene: TRBV7-7

CDR3aa: CAIRRQGADFYGYTF
CDR3nt: TGTGCCATCAGACGACAGGGTGCGGATTTCTATGGCTACACCTTC
d_gene: TRBD1
j_gene: TRBJ1-2
abundance: -
v_gene: TRBV10-3